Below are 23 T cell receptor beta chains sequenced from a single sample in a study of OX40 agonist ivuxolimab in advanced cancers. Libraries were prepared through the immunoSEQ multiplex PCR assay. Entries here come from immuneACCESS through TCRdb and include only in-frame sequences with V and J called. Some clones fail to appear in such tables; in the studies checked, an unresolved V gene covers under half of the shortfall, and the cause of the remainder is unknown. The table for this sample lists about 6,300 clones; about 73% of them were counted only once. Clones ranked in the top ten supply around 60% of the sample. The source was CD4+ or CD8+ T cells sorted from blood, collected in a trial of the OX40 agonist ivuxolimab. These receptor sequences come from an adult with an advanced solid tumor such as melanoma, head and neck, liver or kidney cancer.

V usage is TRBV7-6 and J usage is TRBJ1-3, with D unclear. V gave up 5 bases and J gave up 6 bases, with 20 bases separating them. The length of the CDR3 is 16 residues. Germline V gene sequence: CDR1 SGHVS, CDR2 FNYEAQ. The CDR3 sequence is CASSQQTAYGINTIYF. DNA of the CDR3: TGTGCCAGCAGCCAGCAAACCGCTTATGGAATAAACACCATATATTTT.

The CDR3 reads CASSLDGLAGVTDTQYF. The CDR3 region has the DNA TGTGCCAGCAGCTTAGACGGACTAGCGGGGGTGACAGATACGCAGTATTTT. This chain connects TRBV11-2 to TRBJ2-3; 13 bases align to TRBD2. The CDR3 extends over 17 amino acids. The germline V gene encodes CDR1 SGHAT and CDR2 FQNNGV. V dropped 0 bases and J dropped 3; count of bases not matched to a gene: 3.

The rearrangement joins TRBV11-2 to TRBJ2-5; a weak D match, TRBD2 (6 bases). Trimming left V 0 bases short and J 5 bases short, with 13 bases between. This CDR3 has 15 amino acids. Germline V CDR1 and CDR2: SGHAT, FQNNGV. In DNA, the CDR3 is TGTGCCAGCAGCTTAGAATCGGGAGATCGGGAGACCCAGTACTTC. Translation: CASSLESGDRETQYF.

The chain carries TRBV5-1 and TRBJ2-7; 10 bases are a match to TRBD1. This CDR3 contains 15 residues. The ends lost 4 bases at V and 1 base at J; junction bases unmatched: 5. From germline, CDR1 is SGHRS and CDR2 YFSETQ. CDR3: CASSMTGGLSYEQYF. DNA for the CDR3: TGCGCCAGCAGCATGACAGGGGGCCTATCCTACGAGCAGTACTTC.

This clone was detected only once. Written as DNA, the CDR3 is TGTGCCAGCTCAGCCGGGACTAGCGGCAACAATGAGCAGTTCTTC. It translates to CASSAGTSGNNEQFF. V and J are TRBV18 and TRBJ2-1; the match to TRBD2 covers 11 bases. Germline V gives CDR1 KGHSH, CDR2 LQKENI. With 5 bases clipped from V and 5 bases from J, the junction kept 5 bases outside the gene matches. The CDR3 is 15 amino acids.

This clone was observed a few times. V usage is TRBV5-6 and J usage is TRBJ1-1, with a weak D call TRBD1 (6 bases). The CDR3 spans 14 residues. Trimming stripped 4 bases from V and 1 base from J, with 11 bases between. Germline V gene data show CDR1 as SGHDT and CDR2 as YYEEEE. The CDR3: CASSPWTANTEAFF. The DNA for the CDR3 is TGTGCCAGCAGCCCTTGGACAGCGAACACTGAAGCTTTCTTT. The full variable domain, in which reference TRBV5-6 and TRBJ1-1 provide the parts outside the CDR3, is DAGVTQSPTHLIKTRGQQVTLRCSPKSGHDTVSWYQQALGQGPQFIFQYYEEEERQRGNFPDRFSGHQFPNYSSELNVNALLLGDSALYLCASSPWTANTEAFFGQGTRLTVV.

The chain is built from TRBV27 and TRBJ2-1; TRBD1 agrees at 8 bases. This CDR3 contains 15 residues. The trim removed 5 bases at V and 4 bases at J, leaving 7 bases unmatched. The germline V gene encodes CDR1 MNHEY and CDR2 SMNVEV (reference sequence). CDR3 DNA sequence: TGTGCCAGCAGTCCGGACAGGACAGGGTACAATGAGCAGTTCTTC. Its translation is CASSPDRTGYNEQFF.

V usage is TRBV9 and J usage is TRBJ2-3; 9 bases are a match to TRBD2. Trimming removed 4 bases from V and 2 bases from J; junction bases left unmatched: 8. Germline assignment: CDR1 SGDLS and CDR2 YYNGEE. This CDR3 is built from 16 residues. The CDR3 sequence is CASSPGTSLTTDTQYF. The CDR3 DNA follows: TGTGCCAGCAGCCCAGGGACTAGCTTAACCACAGATACGCAGTATTTT.

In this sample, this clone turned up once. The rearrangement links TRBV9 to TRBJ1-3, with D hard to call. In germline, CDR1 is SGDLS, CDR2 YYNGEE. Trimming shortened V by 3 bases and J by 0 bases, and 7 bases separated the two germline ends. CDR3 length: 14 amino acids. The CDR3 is CASSASISGNTIYF. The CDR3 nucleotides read TGTGCCAGCAGCGCCTCGATCTCTGGAAACACCATATATTTT.

The CDR3 DNA follows: TGTGCCAGCAGGGGGGACCCCTCCAACACTGAAGCTTTCTTT. Its protein is CASRGDPSNTEAFF. This chain joins TRBV2 and TRBJ1-1; TRBD1 is a possible D gene (5 bases). The CDR3 totals 14 residues. V was shortened by 6 bases and J by 2 bases, with 13 bases between the two germline ends. Per germline, CDR1 SNHLY and CDR2 FYNNEI.

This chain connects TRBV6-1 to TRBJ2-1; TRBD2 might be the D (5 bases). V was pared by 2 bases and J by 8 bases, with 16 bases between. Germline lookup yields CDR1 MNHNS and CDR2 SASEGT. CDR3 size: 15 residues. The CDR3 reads CASSELARPRDEQFF. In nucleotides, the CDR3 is TGTGCCAGCAGTGAACTTGCACGCCCGCGGGATGAGCAGTTCTTC.

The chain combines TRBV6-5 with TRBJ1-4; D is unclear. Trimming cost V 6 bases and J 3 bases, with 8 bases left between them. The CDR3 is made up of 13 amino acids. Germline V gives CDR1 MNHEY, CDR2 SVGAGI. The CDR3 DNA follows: TGTGCCAGCAGGGGCAGCCCTAATGAAAAACTGTTTTTT. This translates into CASRGSPNEKLFF.

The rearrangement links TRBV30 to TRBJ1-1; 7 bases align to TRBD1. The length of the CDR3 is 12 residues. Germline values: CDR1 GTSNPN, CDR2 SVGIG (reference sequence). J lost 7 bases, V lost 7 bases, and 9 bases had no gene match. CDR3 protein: CAYYRDSVEAFF. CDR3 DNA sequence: TGTGCCTATTATCGGGACAGTGTTGAAGCTTTCTTT.

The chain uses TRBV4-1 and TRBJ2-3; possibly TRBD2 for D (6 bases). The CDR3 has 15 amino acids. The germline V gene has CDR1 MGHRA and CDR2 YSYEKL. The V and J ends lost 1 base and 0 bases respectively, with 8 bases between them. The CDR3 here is CASSQVLASTDTQYF. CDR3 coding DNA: TGCGCCAGCAGCCAAGTGCTAGCGAGCACAGATACGCAGTATTTT.

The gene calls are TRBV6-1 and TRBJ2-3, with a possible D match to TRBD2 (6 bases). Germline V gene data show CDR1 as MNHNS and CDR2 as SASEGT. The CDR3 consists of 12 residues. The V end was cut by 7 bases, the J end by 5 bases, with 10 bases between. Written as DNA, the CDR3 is TGTGCCAGCACCATGCGGGGAGATACGCAGTATTTT. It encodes CASTMRGDTQYF.

DNA of the CDR3: TGTGCCAGCAGCTTAAACTACGAGCAGTACTTC. Its protein is CASSLNYEQYF. The chain is built from TRBV11-2 and TRBJ2-7; D is undetermined. This CDR3 has 11 residues. V gave up 2 bases and J gave up 3 bases, with 2 bases separating them. Germline V gene sequence: CDR1 SGHAT, CDR2 FQNNGV.

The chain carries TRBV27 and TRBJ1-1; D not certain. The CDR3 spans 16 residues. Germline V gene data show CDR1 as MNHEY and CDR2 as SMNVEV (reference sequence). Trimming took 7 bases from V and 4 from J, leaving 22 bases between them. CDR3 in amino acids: CASTKSTRTWATEAFF. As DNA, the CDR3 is TGTGCCAGCACGAAGAGCACAAGAACTTGGGCCACTGAAGCTTTCTTT.

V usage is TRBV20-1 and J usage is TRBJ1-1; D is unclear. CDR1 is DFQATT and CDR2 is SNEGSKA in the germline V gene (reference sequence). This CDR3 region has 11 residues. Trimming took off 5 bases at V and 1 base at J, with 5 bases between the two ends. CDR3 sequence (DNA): TGCAGTGCTTCAAAGAACACTGAAGCTTTCTTT. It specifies CSASKNTEAFF.

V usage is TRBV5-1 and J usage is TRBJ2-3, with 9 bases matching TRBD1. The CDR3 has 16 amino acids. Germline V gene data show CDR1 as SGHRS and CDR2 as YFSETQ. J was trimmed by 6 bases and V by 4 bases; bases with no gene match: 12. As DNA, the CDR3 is TGCGCCAGCAGCCCCCGGGACAGGGCCCATTGGGATACGCAGTATTTT. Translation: CASSPRDRAHWDTQYF. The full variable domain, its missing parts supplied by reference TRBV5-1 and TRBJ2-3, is KAGVTQTPRYLIKTRGQQVTLSCSPISGHRSVSWYQQTPGQGLQFLFEYFSETQRNKGNFPGRFSGRQFSNSRSEMNVSTLELGDSALYLCASSPRDRAHWDTQYFGPGTRLTVL.

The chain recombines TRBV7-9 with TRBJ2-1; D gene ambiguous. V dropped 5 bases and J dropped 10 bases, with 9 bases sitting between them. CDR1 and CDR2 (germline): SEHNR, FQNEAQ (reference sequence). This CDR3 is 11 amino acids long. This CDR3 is CASSMEGEQFF. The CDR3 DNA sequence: TGTGCCAGCAGCATGGAAGGAGAGCAGTTCTTC. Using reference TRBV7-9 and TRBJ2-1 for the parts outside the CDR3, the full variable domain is DTGVSQNPRHKITKRGQNVTFRCDPISEHNRLYWYRQTLGQGPEFLTYFQNEAQLEKSRLLSDRFSAERPKGSFSTLEIQRTEQGDSAMYLCASSMEGEQFFGPGTRLTVL.

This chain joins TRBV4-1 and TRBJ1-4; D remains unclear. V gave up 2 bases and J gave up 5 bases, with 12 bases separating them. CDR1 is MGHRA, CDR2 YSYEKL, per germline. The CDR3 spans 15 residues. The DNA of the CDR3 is TGCGCCAGCAGCCAACCCGACGGGAGGAATGAAAAACTGTTTTTT. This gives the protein CASSQPDGRNEKLFF.

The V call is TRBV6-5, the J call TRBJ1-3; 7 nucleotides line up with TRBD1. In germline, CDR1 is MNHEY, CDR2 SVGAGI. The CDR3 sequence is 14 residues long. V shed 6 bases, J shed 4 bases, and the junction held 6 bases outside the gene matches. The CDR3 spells CASSTGASGNTIYF. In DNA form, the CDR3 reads TGTGCCAGCAGCACAGGGGCGTCGGGAAACACCATATATTTT.

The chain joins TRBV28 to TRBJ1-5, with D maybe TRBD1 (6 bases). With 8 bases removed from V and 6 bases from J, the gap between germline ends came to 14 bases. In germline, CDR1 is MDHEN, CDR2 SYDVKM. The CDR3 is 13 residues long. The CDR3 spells CASLGGVAQPQHF. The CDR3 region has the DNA TGTGCCAGCTTAGGGGGGGTGGCTCAGCCCCAGCATTTT.